In this sample, the clone carrying this TCR beta chain turned up a few times. Its antigen is currently unknown. This beta chain represents an off-target read in a library built for alpha chains; its size is of limited meaning. These data come from a study of spatial heterogeneity in lung cancer. The overall study: Alpha-chain sequences were consistently detected in smaller numbers than beta-chain sequences. Findings of the study overall: Counts of expanded alpha and beta TCRs within tumors tracked the tumor nonsynonymous mutation count. Estimated coverage of tumor T cells was about 7% for alpha and 13% for beta chains.

The V gene's germline CDR1 is MDHEN and CDR2 SYDVKM. This CDR3 spans 17 amino acids. V gave up 8 bases and J gave up 6 bases, with 26 bases separating them. Time point in this sample: sample taken at primary tumor resection. Untreated early-stage non-small cell lung cancer patients, approximately 76 in total, were the donors. The authors sequenced whole RNA from tumor, nontumor lung or frozen PBMC without sorting. TCRdb re-called the 5' RACE reads with MiXCR, one entry per CDR3 protein. The data contain more than 650 distinct CDR3 sequences, roughly a tenth of them singletons. The source is a male donor with early-stage non-small cell lung cancer. The V and J genes are TRBV28 and TRBJ2-1; D is possibly TRBD2 (6 bases). Sample: lung tumor tissue, taken at surgery. Here the CDR3 DNA reads TGTGCCAGCGCCCTGGGGGGTGCCGGGCCGGGAATCAATGAGCAGTTCTTC. It specifies CASALGGAGPGINEQFF.